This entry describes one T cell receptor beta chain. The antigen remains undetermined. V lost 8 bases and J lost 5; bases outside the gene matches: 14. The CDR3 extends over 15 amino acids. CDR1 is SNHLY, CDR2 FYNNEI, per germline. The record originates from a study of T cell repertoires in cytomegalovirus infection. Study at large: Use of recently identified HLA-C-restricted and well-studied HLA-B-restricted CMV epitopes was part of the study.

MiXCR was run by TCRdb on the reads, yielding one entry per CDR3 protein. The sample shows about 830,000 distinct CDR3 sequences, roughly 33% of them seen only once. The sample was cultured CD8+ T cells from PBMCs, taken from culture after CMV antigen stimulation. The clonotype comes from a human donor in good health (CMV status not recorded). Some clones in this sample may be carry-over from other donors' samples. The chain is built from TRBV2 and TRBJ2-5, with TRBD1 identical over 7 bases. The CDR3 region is CASEDDRVSSETQYF. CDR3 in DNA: TGTGCCAGCGAGGACGACAGGGTGAGCTCGGAGACCCAGTACTTC.